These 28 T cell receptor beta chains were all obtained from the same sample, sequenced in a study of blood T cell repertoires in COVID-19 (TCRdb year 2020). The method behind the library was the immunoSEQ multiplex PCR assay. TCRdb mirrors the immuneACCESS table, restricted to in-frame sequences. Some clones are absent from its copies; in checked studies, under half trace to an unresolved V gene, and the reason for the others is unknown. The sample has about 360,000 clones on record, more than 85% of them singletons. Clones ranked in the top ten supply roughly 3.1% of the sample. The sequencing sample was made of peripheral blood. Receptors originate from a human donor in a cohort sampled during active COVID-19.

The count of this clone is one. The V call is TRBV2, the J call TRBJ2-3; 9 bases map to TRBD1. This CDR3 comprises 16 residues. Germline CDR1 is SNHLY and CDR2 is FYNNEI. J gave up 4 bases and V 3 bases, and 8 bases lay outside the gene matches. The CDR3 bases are TGTGCCAGCAGTGACCTCGGGACAGGGTACTCAGATACGCAGTATTTT. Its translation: CASSDLGTGYSDTQYF.

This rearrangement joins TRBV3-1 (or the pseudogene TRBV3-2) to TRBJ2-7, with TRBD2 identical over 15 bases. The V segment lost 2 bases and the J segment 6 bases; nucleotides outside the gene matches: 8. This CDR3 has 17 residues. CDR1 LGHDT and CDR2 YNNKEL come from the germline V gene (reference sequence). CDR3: CASSQSGLAGGVLEQYF. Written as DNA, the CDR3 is TGTGCCAGCAGCCAATCCGGACTAGCGGGAGGGGTACTCGAGCAGTACTTC.

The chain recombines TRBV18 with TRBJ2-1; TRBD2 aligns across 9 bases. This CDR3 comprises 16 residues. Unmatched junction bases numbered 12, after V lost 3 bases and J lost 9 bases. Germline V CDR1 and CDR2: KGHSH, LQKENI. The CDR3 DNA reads TGTGCCAGCTCACCGACTAGCGGCATTCTAAGGGGTGAGCAGTTCTTC. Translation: CASSPTSGILRGEQFF.

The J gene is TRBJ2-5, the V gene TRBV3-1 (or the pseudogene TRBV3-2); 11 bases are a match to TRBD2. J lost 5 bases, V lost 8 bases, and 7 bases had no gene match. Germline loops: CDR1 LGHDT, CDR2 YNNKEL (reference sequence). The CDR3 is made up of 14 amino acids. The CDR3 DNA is TGTGCCAGCCGATTAGCGGGGGGGGAGGAGACCCAGTACTTC. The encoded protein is CASRLAGGEETQYF.

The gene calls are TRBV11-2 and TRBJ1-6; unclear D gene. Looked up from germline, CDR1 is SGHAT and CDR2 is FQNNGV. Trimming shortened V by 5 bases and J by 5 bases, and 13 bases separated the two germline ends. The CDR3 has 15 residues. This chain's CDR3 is CASSPESADNSPLHF. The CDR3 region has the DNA TGTGCCAGCAGCCCGGAGTCGGCAGATAATTCACCCCTCCACTTT.

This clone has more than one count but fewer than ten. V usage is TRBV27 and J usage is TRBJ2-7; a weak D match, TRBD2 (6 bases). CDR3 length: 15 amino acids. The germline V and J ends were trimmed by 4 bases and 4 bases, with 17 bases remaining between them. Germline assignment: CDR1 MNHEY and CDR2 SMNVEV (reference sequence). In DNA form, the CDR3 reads TGTGCCAGCAGTTCCCCCGGAGCGGGCCGATACGAGCAGTACTTC. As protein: CASSSPGAGRYEQYF.

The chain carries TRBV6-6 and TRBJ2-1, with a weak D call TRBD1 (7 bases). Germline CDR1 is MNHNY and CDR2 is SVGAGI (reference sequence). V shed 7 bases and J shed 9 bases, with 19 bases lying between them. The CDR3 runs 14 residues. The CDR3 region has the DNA TGTGCCAGCACCATGCAGGGGGGAAGGAGTGAGCAGTTCTTC. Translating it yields CASTMQGGRSEQFF.

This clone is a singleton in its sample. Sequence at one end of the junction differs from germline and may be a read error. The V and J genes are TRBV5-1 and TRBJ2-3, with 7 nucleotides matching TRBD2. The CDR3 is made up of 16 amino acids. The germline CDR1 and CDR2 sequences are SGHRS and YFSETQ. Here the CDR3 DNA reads TGCGCCAGCACCTTGAGGGCGGGGGAGAGCACAGATACGCAGTATTTT. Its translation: CASTLRAGESTDTQYF.

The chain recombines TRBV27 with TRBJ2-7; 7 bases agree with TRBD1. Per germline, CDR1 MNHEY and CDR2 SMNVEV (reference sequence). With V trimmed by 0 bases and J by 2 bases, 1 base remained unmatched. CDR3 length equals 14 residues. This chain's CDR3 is CASSLSGTAYEQYF. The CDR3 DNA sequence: TGTGCCAGCAGTTTATCCGGGACAGCCTACGAGCAGTACTTC.

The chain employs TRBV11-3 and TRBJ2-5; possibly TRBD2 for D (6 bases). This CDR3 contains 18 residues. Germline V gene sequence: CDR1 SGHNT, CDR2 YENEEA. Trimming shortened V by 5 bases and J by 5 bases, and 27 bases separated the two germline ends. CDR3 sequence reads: CASSTGDRQVAEGETQYF. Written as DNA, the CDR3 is TGTGCCAGCAGCACGGGGGACCGACAAGTTGCGGAAGGGGAGACCCAGTACTTC.

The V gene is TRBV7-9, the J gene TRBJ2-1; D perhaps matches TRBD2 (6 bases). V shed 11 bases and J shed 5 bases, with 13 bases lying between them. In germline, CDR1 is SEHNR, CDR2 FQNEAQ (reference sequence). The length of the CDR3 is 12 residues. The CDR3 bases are TGTGCCTGGGGAGGTAGGGACAATGAGCAGTTCTTC. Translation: CAWGGRDNEQFF.

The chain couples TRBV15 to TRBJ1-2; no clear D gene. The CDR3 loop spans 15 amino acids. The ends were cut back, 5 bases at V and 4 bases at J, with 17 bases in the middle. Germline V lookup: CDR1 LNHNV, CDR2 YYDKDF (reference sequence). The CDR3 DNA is TGTGCCACCAGCGACCGGGTCCTAAAGATCTATGGCTACACCTTC. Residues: CATSDRVLKIYGYTF.

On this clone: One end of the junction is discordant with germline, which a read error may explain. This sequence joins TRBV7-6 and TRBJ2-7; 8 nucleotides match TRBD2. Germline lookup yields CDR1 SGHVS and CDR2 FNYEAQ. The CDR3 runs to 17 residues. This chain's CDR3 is CASSLASGRGVSYEQYF. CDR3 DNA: TGTGCCAGCAGCCTAGCCTCGGGGCGGGGGGTATCCTACGAGCAGTACTTC.

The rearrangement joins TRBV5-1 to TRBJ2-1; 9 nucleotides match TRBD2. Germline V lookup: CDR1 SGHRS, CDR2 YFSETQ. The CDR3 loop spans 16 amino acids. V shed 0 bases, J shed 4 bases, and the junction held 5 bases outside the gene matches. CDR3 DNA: TGCGCCAGCAGCTTGGCGGCGGGGGGGCCGTACAATGAGCAGTTCTTC. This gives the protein CASSLAAGGPYNEQFF.

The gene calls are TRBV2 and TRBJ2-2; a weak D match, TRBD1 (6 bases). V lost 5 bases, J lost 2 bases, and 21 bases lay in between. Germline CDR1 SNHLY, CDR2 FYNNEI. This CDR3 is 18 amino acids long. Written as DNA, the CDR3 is TGTGCCAGCAGTTTCGAACACTTCACAGGGCCCAACACCGGGGAGCTGTTTTTT. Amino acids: CASSFEHFTGPNTGELFF.

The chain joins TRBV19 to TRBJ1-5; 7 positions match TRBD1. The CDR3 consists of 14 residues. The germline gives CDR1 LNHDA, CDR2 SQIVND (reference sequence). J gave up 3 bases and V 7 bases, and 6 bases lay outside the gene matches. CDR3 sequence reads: CASTPTGNNQPQHF. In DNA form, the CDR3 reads TGTGCCAGTACTCCGACAGGGAACAATCAGCCCCAGCATTTT.

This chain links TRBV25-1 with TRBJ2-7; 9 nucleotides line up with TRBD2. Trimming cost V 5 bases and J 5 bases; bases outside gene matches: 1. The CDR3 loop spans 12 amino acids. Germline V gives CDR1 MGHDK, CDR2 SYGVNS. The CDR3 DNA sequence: TGTGCCAGCAGTCGCGGGAGGGACGAGCAGTACTTC. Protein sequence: CASSRGRDEQYF.

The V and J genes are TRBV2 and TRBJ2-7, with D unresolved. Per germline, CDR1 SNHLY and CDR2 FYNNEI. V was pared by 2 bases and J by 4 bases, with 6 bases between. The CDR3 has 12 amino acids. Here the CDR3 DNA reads TGTGCCAGCAGTGAACTCCTATACGAGCAGTACTTC. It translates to CASSELLYEQYF.

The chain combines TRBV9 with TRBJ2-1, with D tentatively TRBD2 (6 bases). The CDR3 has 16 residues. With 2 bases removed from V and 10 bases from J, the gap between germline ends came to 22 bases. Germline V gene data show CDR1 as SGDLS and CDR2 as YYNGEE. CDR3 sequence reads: CASSVRGSGRRGEQFF. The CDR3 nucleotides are TGTGCCAGCAGCGTTCGTGGTAGCGGCCGTCGCGGGGAGCAGTTCTTC.

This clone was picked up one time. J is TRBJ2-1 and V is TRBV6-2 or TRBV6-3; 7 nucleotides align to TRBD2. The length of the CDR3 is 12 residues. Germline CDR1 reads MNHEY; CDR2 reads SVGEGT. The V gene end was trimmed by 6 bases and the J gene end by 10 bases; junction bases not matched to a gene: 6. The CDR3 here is CASSPVGGEQFF. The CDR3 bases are TGTGCCAGCAGCCCCGTCGGGGGGGAGCAGTTCTTC.

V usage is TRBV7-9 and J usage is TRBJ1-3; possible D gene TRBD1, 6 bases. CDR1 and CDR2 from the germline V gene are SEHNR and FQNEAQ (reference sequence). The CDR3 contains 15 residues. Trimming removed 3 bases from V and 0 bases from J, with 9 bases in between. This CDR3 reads CASSFQGTSGNTIYF. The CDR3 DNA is TGTGCCAGCAGCTTTCAGGGGACCTCTGGAAACACCATATATTTT. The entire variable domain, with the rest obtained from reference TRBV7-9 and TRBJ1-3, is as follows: DTGVSQNPRHKITKRGQNVTFRCDPISEHNRLYWYRQTLGQGPEFLTYFQNEAQLEKSRLLSDRFSAERPKGSFSTLEIQRTEQGDSAMYLCASSFQGTSGNTIYFGEGSWLTVV.

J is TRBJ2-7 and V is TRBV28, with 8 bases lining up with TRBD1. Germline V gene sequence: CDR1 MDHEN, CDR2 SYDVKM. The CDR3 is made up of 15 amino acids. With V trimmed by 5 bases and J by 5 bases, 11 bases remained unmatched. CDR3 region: CASSDPGTGGHEQYF. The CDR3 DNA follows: TGTGCCAGCAGTGACCCCGGGACAGGTGGCCACGAGCAGTACTTC. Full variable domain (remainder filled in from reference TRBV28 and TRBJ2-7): DVKVTQSSRYLVKRTGEKVFLECVQDMDHENMFWYRQDPGLGLRLIYFSYDVKMKEKGDIPEGYSVSREKKERFSLILESASTNQTSMYLCASSDPGTGGHEQYFGPGTRLTVT.

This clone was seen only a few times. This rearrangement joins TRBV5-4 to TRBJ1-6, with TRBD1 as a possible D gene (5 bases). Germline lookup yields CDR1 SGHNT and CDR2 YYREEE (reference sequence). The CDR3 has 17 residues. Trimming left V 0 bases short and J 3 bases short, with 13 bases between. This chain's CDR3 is CASSLAGDRDYNSPLHF. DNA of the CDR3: TGTGCCAGCAGCTTGGCGGGGGACCGCGACTATAATTCACCCCTCCACTTT.

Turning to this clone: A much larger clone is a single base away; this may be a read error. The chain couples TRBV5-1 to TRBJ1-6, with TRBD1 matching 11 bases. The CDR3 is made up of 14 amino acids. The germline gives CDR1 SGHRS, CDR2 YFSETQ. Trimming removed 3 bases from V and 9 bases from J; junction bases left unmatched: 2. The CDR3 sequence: CASSSGQGGSPLHF. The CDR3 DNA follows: TGCGCCAGCAGCTCGGGACAGGGGGGTTCACCCCTCCACTTT. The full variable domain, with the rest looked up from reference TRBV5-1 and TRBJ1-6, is KAGVTQTPRYLIKTRGQQVTLSCSPISGHRSVSWYQQTPGQGLQFLFEYFSETQRNKGNFPGRFSGRQFSNSRSEMNVSTLELGDSALYLCASSSGQGGSPLHFGNGTRLTVT.

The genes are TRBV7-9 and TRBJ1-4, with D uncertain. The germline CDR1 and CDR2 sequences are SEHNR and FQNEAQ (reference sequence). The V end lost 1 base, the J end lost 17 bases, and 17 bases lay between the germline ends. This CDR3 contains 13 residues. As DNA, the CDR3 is TGTGCCAGCAGCTTAGGAGGCGGGAGGGAGGCTTTTTTT. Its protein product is CASSLGGGREAFF.

DNA for the CDR3: TGTGCCAGCAGCAAGGGGGCGGGGACGCAGTATTTT. Amino acid sequence: CASSKGAGTQYF. This rearrangement joins TRBV11-3 to TRBJ2-3, with D maybe TRBD1 (7 bases). This CDR3 comprises 12 residues. Trimming left V 5 bases short and J 9 bases short, with 12 bases between. CDR1 is SGHNT and CDR2 is YENEEA in the germline V gene.

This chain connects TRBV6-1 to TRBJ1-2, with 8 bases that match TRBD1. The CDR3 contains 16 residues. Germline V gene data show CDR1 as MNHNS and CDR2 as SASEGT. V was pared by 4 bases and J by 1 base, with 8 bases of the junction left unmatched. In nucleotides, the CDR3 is TGTGCCAGCAGTGTACTTACGGGACAGGATAACTATGGCTACACCTTC. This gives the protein CASSVLTGQDNYGYTF.

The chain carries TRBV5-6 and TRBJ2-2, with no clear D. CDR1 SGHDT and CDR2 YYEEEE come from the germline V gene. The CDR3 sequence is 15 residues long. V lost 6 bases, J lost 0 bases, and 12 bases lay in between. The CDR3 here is CASTTEYANTGELFF. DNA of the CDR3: TGTGCCAGCACCACAGAGTACGCGAACACCGGGGAGCTGTTTTTT.